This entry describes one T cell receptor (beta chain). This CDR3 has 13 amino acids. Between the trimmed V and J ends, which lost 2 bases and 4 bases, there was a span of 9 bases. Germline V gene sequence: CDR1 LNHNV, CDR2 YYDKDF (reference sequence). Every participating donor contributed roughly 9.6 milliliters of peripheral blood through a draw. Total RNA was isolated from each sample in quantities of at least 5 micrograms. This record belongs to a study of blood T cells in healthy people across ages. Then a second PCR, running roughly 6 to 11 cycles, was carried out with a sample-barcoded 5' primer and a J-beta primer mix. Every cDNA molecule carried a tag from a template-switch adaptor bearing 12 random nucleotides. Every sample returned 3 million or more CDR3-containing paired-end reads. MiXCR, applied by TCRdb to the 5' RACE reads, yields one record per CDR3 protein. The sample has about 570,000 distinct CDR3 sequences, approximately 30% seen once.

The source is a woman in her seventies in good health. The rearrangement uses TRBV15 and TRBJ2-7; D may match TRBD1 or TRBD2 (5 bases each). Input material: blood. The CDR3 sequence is CATSRRDPYEQYF. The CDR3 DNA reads TGTGCCACCAGCAGAAGGGACCCGTACGAGCAGTACTTC.